Listed here are 29 T cell receptor beta chains from one sample, sequenced in a study of shared clonotypes between healthy human individuals. Assay used: immunoSEQ multiplex PCR; TCRdb lists only in-frame clones, some missing. The repertoire holds around 2.1 million clones, with 90% to 97% as singletons. The sample was naive CD4+ T cells sorted from blood. The subset was: CD45RA+ positively selected. The receptors shown here come from a young man in good health.

The chain links TRBV7-2 to TRBJ2-7; TRBD2 agrees at 7 bases. Germline trimming cut 6 bases from V and 4 bases from J; bases unmatched to any gene: 12. The CDR3 has 15 residues. The germline V gene has CDR1 SGHTA and CDR2 FQGNSA. The CDR3 loop is CASSLSGNPEYEQYF. As DNA, the CDR3 is TGTGCCAGCAGTCTCAGCGGGAACCCGGAGTACGAGCAGTACTTC.

In regard to this clone: The same CDR3 can be traced to other DNA sequences in this sample. This chain joins TRBV9 and TRBJ2-1; a weak D match, TRBD2 (6 bases). This CDR3 comprises 14 residues. Deletions cut 2 bases from V and 3 bases from J, with 9 bases between. Germline V CDR1 and CDR2: SGDLS, YYNGEE. CDR3 in DNA: TGTGCCAGCAGCGTGGGAGGCAACTACAATGAGCAGTTCTTC. Translated: CASSVGGNYNEQFF.

A single count supports this clone. This rearrangement joins TRBV9 to TRBJ2-1; D is possibly TRBD2 (5 bases). V was shortened by 4 bases and J by 2 bases, with 7 bases between the two germline ends. CDR1 SGDLS and CDR2 YYNGEE come from the germline V gene. This CDR3 comprises 13 residues. The CDR3 DNA follows: TGTGCCAGCAGCTCCGGGACCTACAATGAGCAGTTCTTC. This sequence encodes CASSSGTYNEQFF.

The chain has TRBV6-1 and TRBJ2-3; 8 bases are a match to TRBD2. This CDR3 has 14 amino acids. Per germline, CDR1 MNHNS and CDR2 SASEGT. V trimming: 6 bases; J trimming: 1 base; junction bases outside the gene matches: 3. DNA of the CDR3: TGTGCCAGCAGGATTAGCGGGGGCACAGATACGCAGTATTTT. Its protein product is CASRISGGTDTQYF.

The sample holds one count of this clone. This chain joins TRBV7-2 and TRBJ1-1, with 10 nucleotides matching TRBD1. The CDR3 contains 13 residues. Germline loops: CDR1 SGHTA, CDR2 FQGNSA. Trimming cost V 5 bases and J 10 bases; bases outside gene matches: 7. The CDR3 sequence: CASSIMGQGRAFF. The DNA for the CDR3 is TGTGCCAGCAGCATCATGGGACAGGGGAGAGCTTTCTTT.

The V and J genes are TRBV11-2 and TRBJ1-1, with D maybe TRBD1 (5 bases). This CDR3 is built from 17 residues. V was clipped by 0 bases and J by 0 bases, with 14 bases between them. CDR1 SGHAT and CDR2 FQNNGV come from the germline V gene. In DNA form, the CDR3 reads TGTGCCAGCAGCTTAGATCGAGGGGAAAGGGTGAACACTGAAGCTTTCTTT. Its protein product is CASSLDRGERVNTEAFF.

This chain links TRBV6-1 with TRBJ1-6; maybe TRBD1 (6 bases). Trimming removed 1 base from V and 8 bases from J, with 12 bases in between. The CDR3 contains 15 residues. Germline CDR1 MNHNS, CDR2 SASEGT. CDR3 bases: TGTGCCAGCAGTGAAGTAGGGGGGTGGGATTCACCCCTCCACTTT. Translating it yields CASSEVGGWDSPLHF.

The genes are TRBV28 and TRBJ1-1; no reliable D call. The CDR3 is made up of 14 amino acids. V shed 6 bases and J shed 10 bases, with 21 bases lying between them. The V gene's germline CDR1 is MDHEN and CDR2 SYDVKM. The CDR3 sequence is CASSQNKGLGRAFF. CDR3 nucleotides: TGTGCCAGCAGCCAAAACAAGGGCCTAGGTCGAGCTTTCTTT.

This chain connects TRBV2 to TRBJ1-1; D might be TRBD1 (6 bases). CDR3 length: 13 amino acids. V was pared by 8 bases and J by 5 bases, with 15 bases between. Germline lookup yields CDR1 SNHLY and CDR2 FYNNEI. The CDR3 spells CASEGGGETEAFF. The DNA for the CDR3 is TGTGCCAGCGAGGGAGGGGGGGAGACTGAAGCTTTCTTT.

The V and J genes are TRBV7-2 and TRBJ2-5; D is uncertain. The germline V and J ends were trimmed by 1 base and 9 bases, with 6 bases remaining between them. Germline V CDR1 and CDR2: SGHTA, FQGNSA. The CDR3 length is 11 residues. CDR3 protein: CASSLVGPQYF. The CDR3 DNA is TGTGCCAGCAGCTTAGTCGGTCCCCAGTACTTC.

This chain uses TRBV5-1 with TRBJ2-2; 8 bases line up with TRBD1. Germline V gene sequence: CDR1 SGHRS, CDR2 YFSETQ. The CDR3 has 16 amino acids. J gave up 1 base and V 2 bases, and 4 bases lay outside the gene matches. DNA for the CDR3: TGCGCCAGCAGCTTTCAGGGGGCGATGAACACCGGGGAGCTGTTTTTT. It yields the protein CASSFQGAMNTGELFF. The full variable domain, its missing parts supplied by reference TRBV5-1 and TRBJ2-2, is KAGVTQTPRYLIKTRGQQVTLSCSPISGHRSVSWYQQTPGQGLQFLFEYFSETQRNKGNFPGRFSGRQFSNSRSEMNVSTLELGDSALYLCASSFQGAMNTGELFFGEGSRLTVL.

V usage is TRBV10-3 and J usage is TRBJ2-1, with D possibly being TRBD1 (5 bases). V dropped 5 bases and J dropped 5 bases, with 10 bases sitting between them. Looked up from germline, CDR1 is ENHRY and CDR2 is SYGVKD. The CDR3 consists of 13 residues. CDR3 protein: CAISSRVDNEQFF. The CDR3 coding sequence is TGTGCCATCAGTTCCAGGGTGGACAATGAGCAGTTCTTC.

Only one count was recorded for this clone. This chain uses TRBV5-6 with TRBJ2-5; 13 bases map to TRBD2. The CDR3 spans 16 residues. Germline CDR1 reads SGHDT; CDR2 reads YYEEEE. V was clipped by 3 bases and J by 5 bases; unmatched bases: 7. CDR3 amino acids: CASSYGTSGTSETQYF. DNA of the CDR3: TGTGCCAGCAGCTACGGGACTAGCGGGACTTCGGAGACCCAGTACTTC. The variable domain in full, with the rest retrieved from reference TRBV5-6 and TRBJ2-5, is DAGVTQSPTHLIKTRGQQVTLRCSPKSGHDTVSWYQQALGQGPQFIFQYYEEEERQRGNFPDRFSGHQFPNYSSELNVNALLLGDSALYLCASSYGTSGTSETQYFGPGTRLLVL.

This rearrangement joins TRBV6-1 to TRBJ2-3, with 11 bases identical to TRBD2. V shed 4 bases, J shed 0 bases, and the junction held 12 bases outside the gene matches. The CDR3 runs to 19 residues. The germline CDR1 and CDR2 sequences are MNHNS and SASEGT. The DNA for the CDR3 is TGTGCCAGCAGTGTTCTTACTCTAGCGGGGGGCGGGAGCACAGATACGCAGTATTTT. It specifies CASSVLTLAGGGSTDTQYF.

The chain uses TRBV30 and TRBJ2-7; perhaps TRBD2 as D (6 bases). V was trimmed by 3 bases and J by 1 base, leaving 22 bases between them. CDR3 size: 17 residues. Germline V gene data show CDR1 as GTSNPN and CDR2 as SVGIG (reference sequence). The CDR3, as DNA: TGTGCCTGGAGCGGGGCCGCGCGGGGCGCGGGTTCCTACGAGCAGTACTTC. As protein: CAWSGAARGAGSYEQYF.

The chain carries TRBV9 and TRBJ2-5; TRBD2 matches at 11 bases. This CDR3 has 16 residues. The trim removed 1 base at V and 2 bases at J, leaving 4 bases unmatched. The germline V gene has CDR1 SGDLS and CDR2 YYNGEE. The CDR3, as DNA: TGTGCCAGCAGCGTATCCGGGACTAGCGGACAAGAGACCCAGTACTTC. Translation gives CASSVSGTSGQETQYF.

This clone occurred once. The V gene is TRBV4-1, the J gene TRBJ2-2, with 8 nucleotides matching TRBD1. CDR1 and CDR2 (germline): MGHRA, YSYEKL. V shed 3 bases, J shed 1 base, and the junction held 1 base outside the gene matches. The CDR3 sequence is 15 residues long. This CDR3 is CASSHGQGNTGELFF. CDR3 DNA sequence: TGCGCCAGCAGCCACGGACAGGGGAACACCGGGGAGCTGTTTTTT.

In its sample, this clone was seen once. This sequence joins TRBV6-5 and TRBJ1-3, with D hard to call. Per the germline V gene, CDR1 is MNHEY and CDR2 is SVGAGI. Trimming left V 6 bases short and J 9 bases short, with 18 bases between. The CDR3 contains 14 residues. For the CDR3, the DNA is TGTGCCAGCAGCCAACTAGGGAGCCTGGGCACCATATATTTT. Its translation is CASSQLGSLGTIYF.

This chain uses TRBV5-4 with TRBJ2-2; a weak D match, TRBD2 (6 bases). The germline V gene has CDR1 SGHNT and CDR2 YYREEE (reference sequence). This CDR3 is 16 amino acids long. With 0 bases removed from V and 0 bases from J, the gap between germline ends came to 9 bases. In DNA form, the CDR3 reads TGTGCCAGCAGCTTGGCCGGGACTTCGAACACCGGGGAGCTGTTTTTT. It codes for CASSLAGTSNTGELFF.

The chain couples TRBV18 to TRBJ1-2; D is uncertain. From germline, CDR1 is KGHSH and CDR2 LQKENI. The CDR3 runs 14 residues. V dropped 6 bases and J dropped 8 bases, with 19 bases sitting between them. CDR3 sequence reads: CASSTGIEDSGYTF. Written as DNA, the CDR3 is TGTGCCAGCTCCACCGGAATCGAGGATTCCGGCTACACCTTC.

For this clone: This sample also contains other DNA sequences that code for the same CDR3. The rearrangement uses TRBV7-9 and TRBJ2-3; no reliable D call. Germline V gene lookup returns CDR1 SEHNR and CDR2 FQNEAQ (reference sequence). The CDR3 length is 11 residues. V shed 5 bases and J shed 4 bases, with 4 bases lying between them. The CDR3 here is CASSLADTQYF. CDR3 sequence (DNA): TGTGCCAGCAGCCTTGCAGATACGCAGTATTTT.

Regarding this clone: Other DNA sequences from this sample encode an identical CDR3 as well. The chain has TRBV30 and TRBJ1-5; weak D call: TRBD1 (5 bases). This CDR3 spans 13 amino acids. Germline assignment: CDR1 GTSNPN and CDR2 SVGIG (reference sequence). The germline V and J ends were trimmed by 1 base and 5 bases, with 9 bases remaining between them. For the CDR3, the DNA is TGTGCCTGGAGTGGGGGGTTCGATCAGCCCCAGCATTTT. Translated, it gives CAWSGGFDQPQHF. Full variable domain (remainder filled in from reference TRBV30 and TRBJ1-5): SQTIHQWPATLVQPVGSPLSLECTVEGTSNPNLYWYRQAAGRGLQLLFYSVGIGQISSEVPQNLSASRPQDRQFILSSKKLLLSDSGFYLCAWSGGFDQPQHFGDGTRLSIL.

Notes on this clone: The identical CDR3 is also encoded by other nucleotide sequences in the sample. The chain recombines TRBV7-2 with TRBJ2-3, with 14 bases lining up with TRBD2. The CDR3 has 16 amino acids. Germline assignment: CDR1 SGHTA and CDR2 FQGNSA. V lost 5 bases to trimming and J lost 4 bases; unmatched junction nucleotides: 5. This chain's CDR3 is CASSLRLAGGPDTQYF. The CDR3 DNA reads as TGTGCCAGCAGCCTCCGACTAGCGGGGGGGCCAGATACGCAGTATTTT.

V usage is TRBV9 and J usage is TRBJ2-1; TRBD2 matches at 10 bases. Germline assignment: CDR1 SGDLS and CDR2 YYNGEE. Trimming at V came to 4 bases and at J to 9 bases, leaving 7 bases not matched to a gene. The CDR3 length is 14 residues. The CDR3 DNA follows: TGTGCCAGCAGCCCAGGACTAGCGGTAGCTGAGCAGTTCTTC. It yields the protein CASSPGLAVAEQFF.

For this clone: This CDR3 is also generated by other DNA sequences in the sample. This chain uses TRBV9 with TRBJ2-5; 13 bases are a match to TRBD2. The germline gives CDR1 SGDLS, CDR2 YYNGEE. The CDR3 is 16 residues long. V was pared by 3 bases and J by 1 base, with 3 bases of the junction left unmatched. CDR3 sequence: CASSAGLAGTQETQYF. DNA of the CDR3: TGTGCCAGCAGCGCGGGACTAGCGGGAACCCAAGAGACCCAGTACTTC.

The genes are TRBV7-9 and TRBJ2-1; 9 bases match TRBD2. J lost 4 bases, V lost 5 bases, and 6 bases had no gene match. Germline-derived CDR1 and CDR2 are SEHNR and FQNEAQ (reference sequence). This CDR3 is built from 15 residues. This chain's CDR3 is CASSHSGRGYNEQFF. The DNA of the CDR3 is TGTGCCAGCAGCCATAGCGGGAGAGGTTACAATGAGCAGTTCTTC.

This chain joins TRBV5-1 and TRBJ2-3, with D hard to call. Germline lookup yields CDR1 SGHRS and CDR2 YFSETQ. V was clipped by 4 bases and J by 2 bases, with 14 bases between them. CDR3 length: 15 amino acids. The CDR3 coding sequence is TGCGCCAGCAGCCCAGACATCAAAACCACAGATACGCAGTATTTT. Its protein is CASSPDIKTTDTQYF.

V usage is TRBV28 and J usage is TRBJ2-1, with D possibly being TRBD1 (5 bases). CDR1 MDHEN and CDR2 SYDVKM come from the germline V gene. The CDR3 is made up of 12 amino acids. In DNA, the CDR3 is TGTGGCGTAGGGGTTCGCACCCATGAGCAGTTCTTC. It is translated as CGVGVRTHEQFF.

V and J are TRBV4-1 and TRBJ1-1; D is unresolved. Germline CDR1 is MGHRA and CDR2 is YSYEKL. The CDR3 extends over 15 amino acids. The V end was cut by 3 bases, the J end by 4 bases, with 15 bases between. The CDR3 sequence: CASSHTRPLGTEAFF. In nucleotides, the CDR3 is TGCGCCAGCAGCCATACTCGGCCTTTGGGCACTGAAGCTTTCTTT.